The 18 T cell receptor beta chains below were found in one sample sequenced in a study of blood T cell repertoires in COVID-19. Libraries were prepared by immunoSEQ multiplex PCR; TCRdb keeps only in-frame clonotypes and omits some of them. Of around 380,000 clones listed, around 87% are singletons. The source material was PBMCs or T cells enriched from blood (not recorded which). Receptor source: a man aged 25 to 40 who had recovered from COVID-19.

V is TRBV27 and J is TRBJ1-5; 10 bases agree with TRBD1. The CDR3 is 14 amino acids. Germline V lookup: CDR1 MNHEY, CDR2 SMNVEV (reference sequence). V lost 6 bases and J lost 7; bases outside the gene matches: 6. This CDR3 reads CASRGTGEEQPQHF. The CDR3 DNA reads TGTGCCAGCAGGGGGACAGGGGAGGAACAGCCCCAGCATTTT.

V is TRBV7-9 and J is TRBJ2-7, with 8 bases that match TRBD1. CDR3 length: 15 residues. The germline V gene encodes CDR1 SEHNR and CDR2 FQNEAQ (reference sequence). J was trimmed by 0 bases and V by 8 bases; bases with no gene match: 9. CDR3: CASLGQGQSSYEQYF. The CDR3 nucleotides are TGTGCCAGCCTTGGACAGGGACAGTCCTCCTACGAGCAGTACTTC.

The chain is built from TRBV2 and TRBJ1-1; D might be TRBD1 (5 bases). CDR1 SNHLY and CDR2 FYNNEI come from the germline V gene. V lost 8 bases to trimming and J lost 5 bases, with 12 bases between them. This CDR3 has 12 residues. For the CDR3, the DNA is TGTGCCAGCTCCAGGGATCGAACTGAAGCTTTCTTT. It translates to CASSRDRTEAFF.

This chain connects TRBV12-5 to TRBJ2-7, with 7 bases identical to TRBD1. This CDR3 is built from 15 residues. V gave up 8 bases and J gave up 6 bases; unmatched junction bases: 16. Germline CDR1 reads LGHNT; CDR2 reads FRNRAP. CDR3 bases: TGTGCTAGTCGAACAGGGGAAGAGCGCGGTCTCGAGCAGTACTTC. Translating it yields CASRTGEERGLEQYF.

The CDR3 region has the DNA TGTGCCAGCAGCTTAGGGGACAGGGGCCTTAATGAAAAACTGTTTTTT. The encoded protein is CASSLGDRGLNEKLFF. The V call is TRBV7-9, the J call TRBJ1-4; TRBD1 matches 10 bases. From germline, CDR1 is SEHNR and CDR2 FQNEAQ (reference sequence). Unmatched junction bases numbered 3, after V lost 1 base and J lost 4 bases. This CDR3 is built from 16 residues. The full variable domain, in which reference TRBV7-9 and TRBJ1-4 provide the parts outside the CDR3, is DTGVSQNPRHKITKRGQNVTFRCDPISEHNRLYWYRQTLGQGPEFLTYFQNEAQLEKSRLLSDRFSAERPKGSFSTLEIQRTEQGDSAMYLCASSLGDRGLNEKLFFGSGTQLSVL.

Only a few counts were recorded for this clone. J is TRBJ1-6 and V is TRBV6-5; TRBD1 agrees at 9 bases. V gave up 8 bases and J gave up 6 bases; unmatched junction bases: 8. In germline, CDR1 is MNHEY, CDR2 SVGAGI. The CDR3 has 15 residues. CDR3 coding DNA: TGTGCCAGCGGGCCCGGGACAGGGCGTAATTCACCCCTCCACTTT. Amino acids: CASGPGTGRNSPLHF.

This clone was seen just once. V is TRBV3-1 (or the pseudogene TRBV3-2) and J is TRBJ2-4; TRBD2 agrees at 7 bases. V lost 8 bases to trimming and J lost 6 bases; unmatched junction nucleotides: 7. Per the germline V gene, CDR1 is LGHDT and CDR2 is YNNKEL (reference sequence). The CDR3 is 13 residues long. For the CDR3, the DNA is TGTGCCAGCCGGGGGGTCGGAAGAAACATTCAGTACTTC. Amino acids: CASRGVGRNIQYF.

This clone was recorded only once. The chain combines TRBV10-2 with TRBJ2-1, with 10 bases that match TRBD2. J was trimmed by 5 bases and V by 7 bases; bases with no gene match: 2. There are 13 residues in the CDR3. Germline lookup yields CDR1 WSHSY and CDR2 SAAADI. CDR3 amino acids: CASTLAGDNEQFF. In DNA form, the CDR3 reads TGCGCCAGCACCCTAGCGGGGGACAATGAGCAGTTCTTC.

The V and J genes are TRBV3-1 (or the pseudogene TRBV3-2) and TRBJ2-3, with D maybe TRBD2 (6 bases). The CDR3 runs 15 residues. CDR1 LGHDT and CDR2 YNNKEL come from the germline V gene (reference sequence). With 7 bases removed from V and 3 bases from J, the gap between germline ends came to 17 bases. CDR3 sequence (DNA): TGTGCCAGCAAGAAGGTCGGGGGAGCAACAGATACGCAGTATTTT. Translated: CASKKVGGATDTQYF.

The genes are TRBV7-9 and TRBJ2-7; no definite D call. Germline loops: CDR1 SEHNR, CDR2 FQNEAQ (reference sequence). The CDR3 length is 14 residues. V lost 0 bases, J lost 2 bases, and 8 bases lay in between. CDR3 in amino acids: CASSLAGIPYEQYF. The CDR3 region has the DNA TGTGCCAGCAGCTTAGCGGGCATCCCCTACGAGCAGTACTTC.

The chain links TRBV19 to TRBJ1-1; D gene ambiguous. V was pared by 3 bases and J by 2 bases, with 13 bases between. Germline loops: CDR1 LNHDA, CDR2 SQIVND (reference sequence). There are 15 residues in the CDR3. The CDR3 sequence: CASSMLGSVNTEAFF. The CDR3 DNA reads TGTGCCAGTAGTATGCTCGGGTCAGTTAACACTGAAGCTTTCTTT.

Note on this clone: The sample carries other DNA sequences with the same CDR3. The chain employs TRBV30 and TRBJ1-1; weak D call: TRBD1 (6 bases). Per germline, CDR1 GTSNPN and CDR2 SVGIG (reference sequence). Trimming shortened V by 4 bases and J by 4 bases, and 10 bases separated the two germline ends. This CDR3 region has 12 residues. Here the CDR3 DNA reads TGTGCCTGGAACCCAGGGGTCACTGAAGCTTTCTTT. Its translation: CAWNPGVTEAFF.

The chain combines TRBV7-9 with TRBJ1-4; the match to TRBD1 covers 11 bases. With 5 bases clipped from V and 8 bases from J, the junction kept 7 bases outside the gene matches. CDR1 SEHNR and CDR2 FQNEAQ come from the germline V gene (reference sequence). CDR3 length: 15 residues. CDR3 loop: CASSPGTGGSEKLFF. DNA of the CDR3: TGTGCCAGCAGCCCCGGGACAGGGGGTAGCGAAAAACTGTTTTTT.

The gene calls are TRBV18 and TRBJ1-1, with D unclear. Deletions cut 5 bases from V and 1 base from J, with 14 bases between. CDR1 and CDR2 from the germline V gene are KGHSH and LQKENI. This CDR3 spans 15 amino acids. In DNA form, the CDR3 reads TGTGCCAGCTCATTGACGGGGAGCTCGAACACTGAAGCTTTCTTT. Translating it yields CASSLTGSSNTEAFF.

This chain connects TRBV6-2 or TRBV6-3 to TRBJ2-5; TRBD1 is a possible D gene (6 bases). The CDR3 consists of 18 residues. Trimming removed 2 bases from V and 2 bases from J, with 21 bases in between. Per the germline V gene, CDR1 is MNHEY and CDR2 is SVGEGT. The CDR3 nucleotides read TGTGCCAGCAGTTACGTGGACAGCCCTACTTATGGACAAGAGACCCAGTACTTC. Protein product: CASSYVDSPTYGQETQYF.

The chain's CDR3 is CASSPWQMNTGELFF. In DNA, the CDR3 is TGTGCCAGCTCACCATGGCAGATGAACACCGGGGAGCTGTTTTTT. The chain is built from TRBV18 and TRBJ2-2; D ambiguous. The ends were cut back, 2 bases at V and 1 base at J, with 8 bases in the middle. The length of the CDR3 is 15 residues. Germline V gene lookup returns CDR1 KGHSH and CDR2 LQKENI.

The gene calls are TRBV27 and TRBJ1-2; D ambiguous. This CDR3 is 16 amino acids long. The V and J ends lost 10 bases and 0 bases respectively, with 21 bases between them. Germline assignment: CDR1 MNHEY and CDR2 SMNVEV (reference sequence). The chain's CDR3 is CATQPRGRNTNYGYTF. The CDR3 coding sequence is TGTGCCACCCAGCCCCGAGGCAGAAATACTAACTATGGCTACACCTTC.

The chain carries TRBV4-2 and TRBJ1-5; possible D gene TRBD1, 5 bases. V shed 0 bases and J shed 9 bases, with 6 bases lying between them. Germline V lookup: CDR1 LGHNA, CDR2 YNFKEQ. The CDR3 loop spans 12 amino acids. This chain's CDR3 is CASSQDQGPQHF. The CDR3, as DNA: TGTGCCAGCAGCCAAGATCAGGGGCCCCAGCATTTT.